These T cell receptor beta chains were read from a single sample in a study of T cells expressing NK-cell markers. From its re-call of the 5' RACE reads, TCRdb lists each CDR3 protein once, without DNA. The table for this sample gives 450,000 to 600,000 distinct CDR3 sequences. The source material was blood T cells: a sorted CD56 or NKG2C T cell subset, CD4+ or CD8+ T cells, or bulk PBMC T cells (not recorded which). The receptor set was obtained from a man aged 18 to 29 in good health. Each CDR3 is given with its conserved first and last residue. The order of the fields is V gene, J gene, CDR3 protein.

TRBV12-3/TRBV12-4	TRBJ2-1	CASSPFGLAGENEQFF
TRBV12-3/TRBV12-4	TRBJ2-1	CASTAPFLNEQFF
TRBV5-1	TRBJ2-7	CASSLGGSDYEQYF
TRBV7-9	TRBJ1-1	CASSLARVTEAFF
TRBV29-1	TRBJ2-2	CSVGRSNTGELFF
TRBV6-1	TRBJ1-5	CASSDDRGDQPQHF
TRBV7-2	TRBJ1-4	CASSLVFRGTNEKLFF
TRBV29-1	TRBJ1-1	CSVEKGMNTEAFF
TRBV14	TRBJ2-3	CASSPVGELWGTQYF
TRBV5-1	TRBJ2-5	CASRAVLAGTQETQYF
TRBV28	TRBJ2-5	CATIAGGSETQYF
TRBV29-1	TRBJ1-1	CSVRVGGNTEAFF
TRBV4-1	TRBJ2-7	CASSQRGGVQYF
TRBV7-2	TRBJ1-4	CASTLQTGVYEKLFF
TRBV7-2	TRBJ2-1	CASSQGTSGRNNEQFF
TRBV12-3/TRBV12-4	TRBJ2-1	CASRPKGATYNEQFF